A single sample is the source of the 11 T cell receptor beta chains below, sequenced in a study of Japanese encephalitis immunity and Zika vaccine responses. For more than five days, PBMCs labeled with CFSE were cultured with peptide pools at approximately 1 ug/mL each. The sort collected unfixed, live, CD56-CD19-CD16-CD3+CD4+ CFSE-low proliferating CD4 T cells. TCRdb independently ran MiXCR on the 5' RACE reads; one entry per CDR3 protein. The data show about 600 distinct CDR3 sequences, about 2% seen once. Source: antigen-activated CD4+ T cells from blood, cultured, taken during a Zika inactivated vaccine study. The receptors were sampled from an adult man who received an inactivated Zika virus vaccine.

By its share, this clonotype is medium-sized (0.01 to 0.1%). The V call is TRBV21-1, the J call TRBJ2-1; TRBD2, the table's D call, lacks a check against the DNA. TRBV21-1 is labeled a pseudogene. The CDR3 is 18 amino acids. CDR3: CASSPPSRASSANNEQFF. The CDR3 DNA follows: TGTGCCAGCAGCCCTCCTTCTAGGGCTTCGAGCGCTAACAATGAGCAGTTCTTC.

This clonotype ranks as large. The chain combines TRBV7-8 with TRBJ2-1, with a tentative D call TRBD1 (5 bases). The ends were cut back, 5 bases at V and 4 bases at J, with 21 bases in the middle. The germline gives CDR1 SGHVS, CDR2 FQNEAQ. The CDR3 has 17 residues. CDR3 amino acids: CASSPTQELGIYNEQFF. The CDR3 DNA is TGTGCCAGCAGCCCGACACAGGAGCTGGGGATTTACAATGAGCAGTTCTTC.

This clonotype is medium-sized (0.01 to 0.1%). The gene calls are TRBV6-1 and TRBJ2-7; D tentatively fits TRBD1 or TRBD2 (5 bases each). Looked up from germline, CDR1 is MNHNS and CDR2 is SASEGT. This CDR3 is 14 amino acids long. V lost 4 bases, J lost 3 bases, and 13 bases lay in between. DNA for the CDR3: TGTGCCAGCAGTGTCAGGGAGAGGGACTACGAGCAGTACTTC. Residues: CASSVRERDYEQYF.

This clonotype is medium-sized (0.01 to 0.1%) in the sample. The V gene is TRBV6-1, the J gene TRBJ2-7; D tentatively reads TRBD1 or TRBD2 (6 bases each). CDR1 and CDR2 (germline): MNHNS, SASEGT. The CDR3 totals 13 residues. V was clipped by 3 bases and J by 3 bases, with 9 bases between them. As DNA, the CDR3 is TGTGCCAGCAGTGATGGAGGGGGCTACGAGCAGTACTTC. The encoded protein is CASSDGGGYEQYF.

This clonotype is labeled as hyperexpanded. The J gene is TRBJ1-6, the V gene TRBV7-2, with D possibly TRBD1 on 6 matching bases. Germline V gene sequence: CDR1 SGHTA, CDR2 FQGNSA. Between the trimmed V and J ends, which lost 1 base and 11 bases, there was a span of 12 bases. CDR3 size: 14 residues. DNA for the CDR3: TGTGCCAGCAGCTTAGAAGGGGGGTACCCACCCCTCCACTTT. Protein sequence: CASSLEGGYPPLHF. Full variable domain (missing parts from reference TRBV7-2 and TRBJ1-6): GAGVSQSPSNKVTEKGKDVELRCDPISGHTALYWYRQSLGQGLEFLIYFQGNSAPDKSGLPSDRFSAERTGGSVSTLTIQRTQQEDSAVYLCASSLEGGYPPLHFGNGTRLTVT.

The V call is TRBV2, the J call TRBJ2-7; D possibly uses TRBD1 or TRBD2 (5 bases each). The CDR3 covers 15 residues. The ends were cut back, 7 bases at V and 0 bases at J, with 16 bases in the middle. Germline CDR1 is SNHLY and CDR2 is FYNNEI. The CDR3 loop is CASTPGPISSYEQYF. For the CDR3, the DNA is TGTGCCAGCACACCGGGACCAATTAGCTCCTACGAGCAGTACTTC.

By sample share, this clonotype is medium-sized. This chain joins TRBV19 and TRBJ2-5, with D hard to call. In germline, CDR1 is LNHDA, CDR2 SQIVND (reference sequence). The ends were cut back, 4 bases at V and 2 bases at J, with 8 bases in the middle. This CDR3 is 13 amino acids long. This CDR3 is CASSTGPQETQYF. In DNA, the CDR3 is TGTGCCAGTAGTACCGGACCACAAGAGACCCAGTACTTC.

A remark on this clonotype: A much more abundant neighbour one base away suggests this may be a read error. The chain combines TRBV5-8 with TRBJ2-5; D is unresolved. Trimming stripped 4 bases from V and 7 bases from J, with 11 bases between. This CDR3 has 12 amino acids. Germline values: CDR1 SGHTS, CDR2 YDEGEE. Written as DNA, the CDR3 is TGTGCCAGCAGCATGGAATTGAGGACCCAGTACTTC. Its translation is CASSMELRTQYF.

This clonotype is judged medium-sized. The CDR3 loop is CASSLRDDTDTQYF. In nucleotides, the CDR3 is TGTGCCAGCAGCCTTCGGGACGACACAGATACGCAGTATTTT. This chain connects TRBV11-2 to TRBJ2-3; the D gene could be TRBD1 or TRBD2 (5 bases each). CDR1 and CDR2 from the germline V gene are SGHAT and FQNNGV. This CDR3 has 14 residues. V was clipped by 5 bases and J by 2 bases, with 11 bases between them.

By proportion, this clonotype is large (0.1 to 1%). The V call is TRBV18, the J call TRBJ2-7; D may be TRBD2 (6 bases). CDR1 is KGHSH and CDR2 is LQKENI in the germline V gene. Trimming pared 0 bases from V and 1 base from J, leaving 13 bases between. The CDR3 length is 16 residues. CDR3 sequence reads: CASSPPPQRASYEQYF. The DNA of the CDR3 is TGTGCCAGCTCACCACCGCCCCAGCGGGCGTCCTACGAGCAGTACTTC.

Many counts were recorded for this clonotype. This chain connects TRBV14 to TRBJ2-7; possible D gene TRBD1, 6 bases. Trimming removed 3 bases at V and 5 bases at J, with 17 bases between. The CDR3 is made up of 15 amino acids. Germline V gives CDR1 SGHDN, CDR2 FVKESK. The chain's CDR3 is CASSHRDTLEHEQYF. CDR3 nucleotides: TGTGCCAGCAGCCATCGGGACACCCTTGAACACGAGCAGTACTTC.